This TCR beta chain stems from a study of T cell responses to AZD1222 COVID-19 vaccine. Study results and caveats: The donors showed a predominance of white British ancestry and of females, with possible underestimation of clonal diversity.

Assay: immunoSEQ multiplex PCR; the TCRdb copy retains only in-frame clones and omits some. Found here are roughly 200,000 clones, approximately 90% of them singletons; the top ten hold over 1.5%. In the case of this clone: What it binds is not known.

Looked up from germline, CDR1 is KGHDR and CDR2 is SFDVKD. The CDR3 consists of 14 residues. V lost 6 bases to trimming and J lost 8 bases, with 16 bases between them. This receptor was taken from an adult who received the AZD1222 COVID-19 vaccine. V and J are TRBV24-1 and TRBJ2-1, with D perhaps TRBD1 or TRBD2 (7 bases each). The material sequenced was peripheral blood, taken 28 days after the second AZD1222 dose. DNA for the CDR3: TGTGCCACCAGTCCCAGGGGGGGGGTTGATGAGCAGTTCTTC. It is translated as CATSPRGGVDEQFF.